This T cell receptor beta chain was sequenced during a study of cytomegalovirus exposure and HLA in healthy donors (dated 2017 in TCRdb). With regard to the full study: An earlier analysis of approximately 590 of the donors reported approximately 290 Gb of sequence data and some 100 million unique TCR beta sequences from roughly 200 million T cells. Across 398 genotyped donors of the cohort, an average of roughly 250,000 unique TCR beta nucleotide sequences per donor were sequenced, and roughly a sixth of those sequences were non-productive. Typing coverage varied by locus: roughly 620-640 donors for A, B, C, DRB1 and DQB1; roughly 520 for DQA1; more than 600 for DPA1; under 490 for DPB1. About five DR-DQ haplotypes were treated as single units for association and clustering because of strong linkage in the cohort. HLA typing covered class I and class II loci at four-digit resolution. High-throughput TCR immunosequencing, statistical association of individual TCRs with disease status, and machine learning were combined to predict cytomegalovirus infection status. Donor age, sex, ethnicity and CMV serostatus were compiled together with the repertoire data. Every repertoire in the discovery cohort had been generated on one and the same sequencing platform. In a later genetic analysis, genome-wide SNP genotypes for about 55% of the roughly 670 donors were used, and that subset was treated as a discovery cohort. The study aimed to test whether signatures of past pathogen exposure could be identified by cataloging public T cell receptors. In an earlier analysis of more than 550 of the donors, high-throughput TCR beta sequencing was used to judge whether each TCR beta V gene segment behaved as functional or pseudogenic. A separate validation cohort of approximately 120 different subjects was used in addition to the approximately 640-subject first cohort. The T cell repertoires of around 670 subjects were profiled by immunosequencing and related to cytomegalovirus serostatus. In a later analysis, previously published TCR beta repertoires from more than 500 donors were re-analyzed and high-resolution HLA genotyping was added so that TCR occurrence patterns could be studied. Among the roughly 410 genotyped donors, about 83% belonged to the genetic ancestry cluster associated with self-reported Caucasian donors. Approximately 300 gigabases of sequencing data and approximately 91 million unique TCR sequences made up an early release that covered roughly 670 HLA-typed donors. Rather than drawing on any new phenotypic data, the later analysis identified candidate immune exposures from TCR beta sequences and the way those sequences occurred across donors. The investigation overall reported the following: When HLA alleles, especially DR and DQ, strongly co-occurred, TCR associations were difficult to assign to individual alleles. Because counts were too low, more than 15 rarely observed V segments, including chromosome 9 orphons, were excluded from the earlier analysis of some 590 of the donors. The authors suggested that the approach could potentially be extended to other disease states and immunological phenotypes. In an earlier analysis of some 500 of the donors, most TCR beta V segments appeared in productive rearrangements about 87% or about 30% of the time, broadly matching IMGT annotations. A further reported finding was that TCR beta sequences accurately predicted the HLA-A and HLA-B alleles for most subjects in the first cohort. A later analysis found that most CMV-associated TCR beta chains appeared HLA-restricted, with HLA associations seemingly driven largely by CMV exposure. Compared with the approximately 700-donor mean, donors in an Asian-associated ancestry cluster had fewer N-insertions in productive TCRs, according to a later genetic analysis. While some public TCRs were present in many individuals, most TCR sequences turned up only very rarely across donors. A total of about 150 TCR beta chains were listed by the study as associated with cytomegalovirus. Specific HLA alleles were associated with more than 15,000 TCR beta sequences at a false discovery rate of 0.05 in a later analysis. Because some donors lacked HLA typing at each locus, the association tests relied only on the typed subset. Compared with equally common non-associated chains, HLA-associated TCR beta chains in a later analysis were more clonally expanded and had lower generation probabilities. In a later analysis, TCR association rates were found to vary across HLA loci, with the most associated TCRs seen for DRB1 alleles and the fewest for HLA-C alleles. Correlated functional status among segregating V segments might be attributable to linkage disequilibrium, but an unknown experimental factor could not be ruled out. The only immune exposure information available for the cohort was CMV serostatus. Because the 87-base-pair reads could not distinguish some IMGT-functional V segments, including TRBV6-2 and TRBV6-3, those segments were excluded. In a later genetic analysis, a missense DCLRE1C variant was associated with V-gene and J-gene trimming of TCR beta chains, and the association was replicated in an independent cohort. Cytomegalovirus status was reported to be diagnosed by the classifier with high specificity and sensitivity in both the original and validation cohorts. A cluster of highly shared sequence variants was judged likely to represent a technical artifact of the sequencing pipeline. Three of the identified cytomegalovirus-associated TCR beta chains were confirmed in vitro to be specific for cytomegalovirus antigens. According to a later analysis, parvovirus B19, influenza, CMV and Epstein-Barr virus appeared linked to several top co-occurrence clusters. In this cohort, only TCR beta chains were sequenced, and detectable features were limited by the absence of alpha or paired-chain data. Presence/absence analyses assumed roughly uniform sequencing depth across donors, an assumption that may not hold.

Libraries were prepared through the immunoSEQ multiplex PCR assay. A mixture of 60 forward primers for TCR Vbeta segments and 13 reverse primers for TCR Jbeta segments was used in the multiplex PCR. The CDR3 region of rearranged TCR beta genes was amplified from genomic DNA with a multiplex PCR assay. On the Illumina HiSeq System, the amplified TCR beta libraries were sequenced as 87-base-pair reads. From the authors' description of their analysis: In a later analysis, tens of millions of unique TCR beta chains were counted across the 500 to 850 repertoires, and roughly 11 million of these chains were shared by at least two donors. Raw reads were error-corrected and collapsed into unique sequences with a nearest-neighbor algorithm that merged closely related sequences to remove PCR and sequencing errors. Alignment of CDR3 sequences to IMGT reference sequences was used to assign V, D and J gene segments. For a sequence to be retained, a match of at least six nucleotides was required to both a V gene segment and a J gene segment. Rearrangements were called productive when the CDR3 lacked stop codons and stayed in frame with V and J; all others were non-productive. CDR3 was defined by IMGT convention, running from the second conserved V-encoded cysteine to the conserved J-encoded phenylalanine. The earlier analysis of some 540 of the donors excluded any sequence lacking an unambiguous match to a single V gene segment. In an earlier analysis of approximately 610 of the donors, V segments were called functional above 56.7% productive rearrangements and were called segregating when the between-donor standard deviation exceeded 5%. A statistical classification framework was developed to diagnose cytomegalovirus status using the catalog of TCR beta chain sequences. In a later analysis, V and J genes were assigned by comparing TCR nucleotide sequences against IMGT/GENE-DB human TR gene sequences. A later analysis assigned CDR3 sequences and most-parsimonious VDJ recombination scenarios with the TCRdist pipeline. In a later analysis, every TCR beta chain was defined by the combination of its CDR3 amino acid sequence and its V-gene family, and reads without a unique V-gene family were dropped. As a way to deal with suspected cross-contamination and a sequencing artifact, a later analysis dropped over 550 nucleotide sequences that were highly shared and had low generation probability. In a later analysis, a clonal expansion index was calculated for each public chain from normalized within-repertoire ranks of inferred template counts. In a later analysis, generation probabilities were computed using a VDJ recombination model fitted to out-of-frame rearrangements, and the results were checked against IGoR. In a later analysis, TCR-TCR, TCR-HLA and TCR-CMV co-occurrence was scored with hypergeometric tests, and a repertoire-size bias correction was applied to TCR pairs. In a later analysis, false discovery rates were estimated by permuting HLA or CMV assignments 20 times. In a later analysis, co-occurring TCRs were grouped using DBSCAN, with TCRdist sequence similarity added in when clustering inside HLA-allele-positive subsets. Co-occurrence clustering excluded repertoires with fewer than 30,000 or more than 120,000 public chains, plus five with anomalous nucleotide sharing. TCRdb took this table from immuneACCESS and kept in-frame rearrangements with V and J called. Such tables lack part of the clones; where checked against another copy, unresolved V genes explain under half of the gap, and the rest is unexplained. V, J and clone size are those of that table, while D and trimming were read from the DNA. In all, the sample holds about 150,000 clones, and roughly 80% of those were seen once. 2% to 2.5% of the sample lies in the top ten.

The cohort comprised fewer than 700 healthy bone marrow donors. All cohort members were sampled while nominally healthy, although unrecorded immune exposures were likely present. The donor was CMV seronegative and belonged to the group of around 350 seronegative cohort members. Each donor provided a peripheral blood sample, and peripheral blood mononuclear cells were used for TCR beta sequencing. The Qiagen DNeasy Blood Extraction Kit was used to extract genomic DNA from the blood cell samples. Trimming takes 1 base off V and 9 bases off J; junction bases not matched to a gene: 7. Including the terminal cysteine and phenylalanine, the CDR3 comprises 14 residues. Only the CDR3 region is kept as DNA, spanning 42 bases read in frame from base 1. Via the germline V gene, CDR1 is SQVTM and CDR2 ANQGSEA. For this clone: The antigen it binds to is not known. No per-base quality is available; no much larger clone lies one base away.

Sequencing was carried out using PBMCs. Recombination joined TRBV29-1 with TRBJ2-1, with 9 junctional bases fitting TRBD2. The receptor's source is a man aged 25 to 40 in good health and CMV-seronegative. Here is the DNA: TGCAGCGTTGAAGGGTTAGCGGGAGAACTTGAGCAGTTCTTC. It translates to CSVEGLAGELEQFF.